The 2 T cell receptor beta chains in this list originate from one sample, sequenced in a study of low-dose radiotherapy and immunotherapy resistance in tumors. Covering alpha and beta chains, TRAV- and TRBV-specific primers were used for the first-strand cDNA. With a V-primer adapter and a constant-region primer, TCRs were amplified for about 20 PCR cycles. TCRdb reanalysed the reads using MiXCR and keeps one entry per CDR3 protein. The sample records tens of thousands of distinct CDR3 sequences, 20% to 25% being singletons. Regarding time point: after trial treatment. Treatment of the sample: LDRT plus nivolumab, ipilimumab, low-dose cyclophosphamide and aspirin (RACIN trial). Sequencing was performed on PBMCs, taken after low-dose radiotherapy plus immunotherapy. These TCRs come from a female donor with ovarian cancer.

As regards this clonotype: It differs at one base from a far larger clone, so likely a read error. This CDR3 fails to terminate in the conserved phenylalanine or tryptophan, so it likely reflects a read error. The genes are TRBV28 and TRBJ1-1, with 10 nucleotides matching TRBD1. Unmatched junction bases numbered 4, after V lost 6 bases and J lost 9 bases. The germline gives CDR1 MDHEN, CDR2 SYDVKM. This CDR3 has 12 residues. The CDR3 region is CASSDRGQKAFV. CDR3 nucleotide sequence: TGTGCCAGCAGCGACAGGGGGCAAAAAGCTTTCGTT.

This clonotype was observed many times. The CDR3 is CAWSVPTARRSEAFF. CDR3 nucleotide sequence: TGTGCCTGGAGTGTTCCGACCGCCAGGAGGTCTGAAGCTTTCTTT. V gene TRBV30 combines with J gene TRBJ1-1, with D hard to call. V was shortened by 0 bases and J by 6 bases, with 17 bases between the two germline ends. The germline CDR1 and CDR2 sequences are GTSNPN and SVGIG (reference sequence). There are 15 residues in the CDR3.